One T cell receptor beta chain is described in this entry. No cognate antigen has been identified for it. No much larger clone is present one base from it, and per-base qualities are unavailable. The collaborating institutions used their own protocols to collect whole blood in K2EDTA tubes. For TCRbeta analysis, collaborators shipped samples in one of three forms: frozen whole blood, isolated PBMCs, or DNA extracted from either of those sample types. TCRbeta CDR3 regions were amplified from genomic DNA using the immunoSEQ Assay, a bias-controlled multiplex PCR. Regarding the original processing steps: The number of nucleated cells in each sample was estimated from the amplification of reference gene primers within the assay. To quantify the absolute abundance of each unique TCRbeta CDR3 rearrangement, sequence reads were collapsed and filtered. Productive Simpson clonality was computed per sample as the square root of Simpson's diversity index over productive rearrangements. The clones in this table, taken by TCRdb from immuneACCESS, are in-frame only. Not every clone is retained; where verified, under half of the shortfall comes from an unresolved V gene, and the cause of the rest is unknown. The V and J calls and the clone size are those of that table, but D and trimming were determined from the DNA. The sample table contains about 210,000 clones; only one count was recorded for 75% to 90% of them. 4% to 5.5% of the sample is taken by the ten largest.

This entry is derived from a study of blood T cell repertoires in COVID-19 (dated by TCRdb to 2019 to 2021). Broadly, across the study: Samples from collaborators originated in the United States, Italy and Spain and spanned both the acute and convalescent phases of COVID-19. The material from the prospective study consisted of cDNA or gDNA derived from T cells, B-cell-depleted T cells, or PBMCs. Deeply sampled blood TCRbeta repertoires from subjects exposed to, actively infected with, or recovered from COVID-19 were included in the dataset. A freely available public database, intended as a resource for researchers studying the immune response to SARS-CoV-2, is where the repertoires were released. The samples were drawn from the first 160 participants of the ongoing ImmuneRACE study and from 950 to 1,500 subjects provided by 6 global collaborators. Sample metadata almost always included a de-identified subject ID, COVID-19 status, age in years and sex. Where available, HLA class I and class II types were obtained from metadata supplied by the sample provider rather than from assay-based typing.

Relative to germline, V is missing 7 bases and J is missing 6 bases, with 5 bases of the junction outside any gene match. For CDR1 and CDR2, the germline V gene lists SNHLY and FYNNEI. Including cysteine and phenylalanine, the CDR3 has 12 amino acids. Only the CDR3 DNA is retained, 36 bases long and in frame from the first base. Results and caveats for the whole study, not just this receptor: Clinical and demographic metadata were provided uncurated, with the amount varying by source and participant.

Sequenced sample: peripheral blood. This chain is built from TRBV2 and TRBJ1-2, and 7 bases in between align with TRBD1. This TCR was sampled from a woman in her 40s with acute or convalescent COVID-19. The nucleotide sequence is TGTGCCAGCAACAGACAGGGCCATGGCTACACCTTC. Its product reads: CASNRQGHGYTF.